The next 19 T cell receptor beta chains were all read from a single sample in a study of cytomegalovirus exposure and HLA in healthy donors. The PCR was carried out with 60 Vbeta primers and 13 Jbeta primers. Some clones are missing from TCRdb's copy, which holds only in-frame ones; the method was immunoSEQ multiplex PCR. The sample comprises about 130,000 clones, around three quarters of which are singletons, and 4% to 5% rests with the top ten. What was sequenced was PBMCs. The origin of the receptors is a male donor in good health and CMV-seropositive.

V gene TRBV29-1 combines with J gene TRBJ2-1, with 10 bases lining up with TRBD2. Germline assignment: CDR1 SQVTM and CDR2 ANQGSEA. The CDR3 runs to 20 residues. The V gene end was trimmed by 1 base and the J gene end by 9 bases; junction bases not matched to a gene: 24. CDR3 region: CSVEAPGGRGGLAGVVEQFF. The CDR3 DNA reads as TGCAGCGTTGAAGCGCCAGGGGGCAGGGGAGGGCTAGCGGGAGTTGTTGAGCAGTTCTTC.

The CDR3 DNA reads as TGTGCAAGTCGCTCCGGACAGGGACCCTATACGCAGTATTTT. Translated: CASRSGQGPYTQYF. The V and J genes are TRBV12-2 and TRBJ2-3; the table assigns TRBD1, which was not confirmed against the DNA. TRBV12-2 is a listed pseudogene. The CDR3 is 14 amino acids.

The V gene is TRBV7-2, the J gene TRBJ2-3; D gene unclear. In germline, CDR1 is SGHTA, CDR2 FQGNSA. The CDR3 runs to 12 residues. The V and J ends lost 5 bases and 0 bases respectively, with 3 bases between them. CDR3 in DNA: TGTGCCAGCAGCCTGAGCACAGATACGCAGTATTTT. As protein: CASSLSTDTQYF.

The chain uses TRBV7-9 and TRBJ2-5; maybe TRBD1 (6 bases). The germline V and J ends were trimmed by 1 base and 1 base, with 10 bases remaining between them. From germline, CDR1 is SEHNR and CDR2 FQNEAQ (reference sequence). The CDR3 consists of 15 residues. As DNA, the CDR3 is TGTGCCAGCAGCTTAGTCAGGGACACCCAAGAGACCCAGTACTTC. It is translated as CASSLVRDTQETQYF.

The V gene is TRBV29-1, the J gene TRBJ2-7; D remains unclear. This CDR3 comprises 14 residues. The V gene lost 3 bases and the J gene lost 2 bases, with 14 bases spanning the gap. Germline V gene sequence: CDR1 SQVTM, CDR2 ANQGSEA. CDR3 sequence reads: CSVDPVGRTYEQYF. The CDR3 DNA is TGCAGCGTTGATCCGGTCGGCAGGACCTACGAGCAGTACTTC.

The V and J genes are TRBV5-4 and TRBJ1-1; TRBD1 agrees at 8 bases. Germline trimming cut 0 bases from V and 4 bases from J; bases unmatched to any gene: 11. Germline assignment: CDR1 SGHNT and CDR2 YYREEE (reference sequence). The CDR3 spans 17 residues. The CDR3 region has the DNA TGTGCCAGCAGCTTGGGGGCTTGGACAGGGTCGGCCACTGAAGCTTTCTTT. Protein sequence: CASSLGAWTGSATEAFF.

This sequence joins TRBV9 and TRBJ2-2; 7 positions match TRBD1. J was trimmed by 5 bases and V by 0 bases; bases with no gene match: 7. The CDR3 has 16 residues. CDR1 and CDR2 (germline): SGDLS, YYNGEE. The CDR3 sequence is CASSVEGGAWTGELFF. CDR3 bases: TGTGCCAGCAGCGTAGAAGGGGGCGCTTGGACCGGGGAGCTGTTTTTT.

This clone has more than one count but fewer than ten. The CDR3 region has the DNA TGTGCCAGCAGTGAGACAGGTCCTAGCACAGATACGCAGTATTTT. Its translation is CASSETGPSTDTQYF. J is TRBJ2-3 and V is TRBV6-4, with D perhaps TRBD1 (6 bases). V was trimmed by 3 bases and J by 0 bases, leaving 10 bases between them. CDR3 length equals 15 residues. CDR1 and CDR2 (germline): MRHNA, SNTAGT.

The V call is TRBV12-1, the J call TRBJ2-7; the D call of TRBD1 is as the table states it, not checked on the DNA. TRBV12-1 is annotated as a pseudogene. The CDR3 contains 13 residues. In nucleotides, the CDR3 is TGTGCCAGCAGCCCGGGACAGTTCTACGAGCAGTACTTC. Translation gives CASSPGQFYEQYF.

The chain has TRBV6-1 and TRBJ2-7, with 11 nucleotides matching TRBD2. Germline values: CDR1 MNHNS, CDR2 SASEGT. The CDR3 is 14 amino acids. J gave up 4 bases and V 5 bases, and 4 bases lay outside the gene matches. CDR3 sequence (DNA): TGTGCCAGCAGTACCGGACTAGCGGGTTACGAGCAGTACTTC. Translated, it gives CASSTGLAGYEQYF.

The chain is built from TRBV28 and TRBJ1-1, with D possibly being TRBD1 (6 bases). CDR3 size: 14 residues. Per germline, CDR1 MDHEN and CDR2 SYDVKM. The V end was cut by 3 bases, the J end by 11 bases, with 19 bases between. The CDR3: CASSFRAGRGGAFF. The CDR3 nucleotides are TGTGCCAGCAGTTTTCGAGCCGGTCGGGGGGGCGCTTTCTTT.

The chain has TRBV7-9 and TRBJ1-2; D uncertain. V shed 5 bases and J shed 4 bases, with 11 bases lying between them. This CDR3 has 13 amino acids. Germline V gene sequence: CDR1 SEHNR, CDR2 FQNEAQ (reference sequence). The DNA for the CDR3 is TGTGCCAGCAGCGCGGGAGCGGGCTATGGCTACACCTTC. Amino acids: CASSAGAGYGYTF.

This clone was observed once. The chain recombines TRBV2 with TRBJ2-2; 7 bases line up with TRBD1. This CDR3 contains 14 residues. With 7 bases clipped from V and 3 bases from J, the junction kept 5 bases outside the gene matches. Germline V gene sequence: CDR1 SNHLY, CDR2 FYNNEI. CDR3 in amino acids: CASTPGGYTGELFF. DNA for the CDR3: TGTGCCAGCACCCCAGGGGGTTACACCGGGGAGCTGTTTTTT.

In its sample, this clone was seen a few times. The J gene is TRBJ2-7, the V gene TRBV28; a possible D gene is TRBD2 (5 bases). Trimming pared 2 bases from V and 4 bases from J, leaving 12 bases between. Germline CDR1 reads MDHEN; CDR2 reads SYDVKM. There are 14 residues in the CDR3. This chain's CDR3 is CASSLRPRGYEQYF. As DNA, the CDR3 is TGTGCCAGCAGTTTACGACCCCGGGGTTACGAGCAGTACTTC.

The chain has TRBV4-2 and TRBJ1-1, with D hard to call. The CDR3 is made up of 13 amino acids. Germline-derived CDR1 and CDR2 are LGHNA and YNFKEQ. The V end lost 7 bases, the J end lost 4 bases, and 13 bases lay between the germline ends. The CDR3 loop is CASTVVVGTEAFF. DNA for the CDR3: TGTGCCAGCACAGTTGTCGTTGGCACTGAAGCTTTCTTT.

V usage is TRBV7-2 and J usage is TRBJ1-1, with D possibly matching TRBD1 (5 bases). Germline V lookup: CDR1 SGHTA, CDR2 FQGNSA. V lost 5 bases and J 4 bases, leaving 17 bases between the germline ends. The length of the CDR3 is 15 residues. The CDR3, as DNA: TGTGCCAGCAGCCCACTAGGGACCGGGAGCACTGAAGCTTTCTTT. Amino acids: CASSPLGTGSTEAFF.

This clone turned up a few times. This chain connects TRBV5-1 to TRBJ2-7, with D tentatively TRBD1 (6 bases). V shed 6 bases and J shed 2 bases, with 21 bases lying between them. The CDR3 length is 16 residues. Germline V lookup: CDR1 SGHRS, CDR2 YFSETQ. CDR3 nucleotide sequence: TGCGCCAGCACCCCGGGACACTCCATTTCGACCTACGAGCAGTACTTC. Its translation is CASTPGHSISTYEQYF. The full variable domain, its missing parts supplied by reference TRBV5-1 and TRBJ2-7, is KAGVTQTPRYLIKTRGQQVTLSCSPISGHRSVSWYQQTPGQGLQFLFEYFSETQRNKGNFPGRFSGRQFSNSRSEMNVSTLELGDSALYLCASTPGHSISTYEQYFGPGTRLTVT.

This sequence joins TRBV7-2 and TRBJ2-4; 8 positions agree with TRBD1. The CDR3 sequence is 13 residues long. Germline V CDR1 and CDR2: SGHTA, FQGNSA. V shed 5 bases, J shed 6 bases, and the junction held 3 bases outside the gene matches. The CDR3 sequence is CASSRTGLNIQYF. In DNA, the CDR3 is TGTGCCAGCAGCAGGACAGGGCTAAACATTCAGTACTTC.

The V gene is TRBV5-1, the J gene TRBJ2-7; 8 nucleotides line up with TRBD2. The ends lost 5 bases at V and 2 bases at J; junction bases unmatched: 12. The CDR3 sequence is 16 residues long. Per germline, CDR1 SGHRS and CDR2 YFSETQ. The CDR3 protein is CASRSRLAGSAYEQYF. The CDR3 region has the DNA TGCGCCAGCAGATCAAGGCTAGCGGGTTCCGCCTACGAGCAGTACTTC.